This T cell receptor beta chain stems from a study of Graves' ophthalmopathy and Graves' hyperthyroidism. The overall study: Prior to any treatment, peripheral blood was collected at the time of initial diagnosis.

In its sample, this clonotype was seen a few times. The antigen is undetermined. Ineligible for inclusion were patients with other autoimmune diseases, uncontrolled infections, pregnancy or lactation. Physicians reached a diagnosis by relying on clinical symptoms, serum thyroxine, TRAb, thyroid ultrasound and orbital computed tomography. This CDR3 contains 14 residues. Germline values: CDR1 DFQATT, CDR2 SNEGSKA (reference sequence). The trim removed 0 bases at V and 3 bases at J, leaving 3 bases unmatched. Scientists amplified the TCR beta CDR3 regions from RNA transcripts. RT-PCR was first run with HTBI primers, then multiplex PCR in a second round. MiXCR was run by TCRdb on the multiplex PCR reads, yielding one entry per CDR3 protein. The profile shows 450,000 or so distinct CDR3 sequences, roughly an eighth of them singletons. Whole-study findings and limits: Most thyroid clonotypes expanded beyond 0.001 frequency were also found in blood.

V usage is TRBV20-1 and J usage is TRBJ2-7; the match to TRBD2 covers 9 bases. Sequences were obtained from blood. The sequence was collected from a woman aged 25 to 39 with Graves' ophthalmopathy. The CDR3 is CSARDSSGDYEQYF. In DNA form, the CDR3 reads TGCAGTGCTAGAGATTCTAGCGGGGACTACGAGCAGTACTTC.